These 7 T cell receptor beta chains originate from one sample sequenced in a study of blood T cells in healthy people across ages. Through a sample-barcoded 5' primer and a J-beta primer mix, a second PCR was run for about 6 to 11 cycles. TCRdb passed the 5' RACE reads through MiXCR, listing each CDR3 protein once. Among about 830,000 distinct CDR3 sequences, 55% to 65% were seen once, and the ten largest hold 28%. Sequenced material: blood. These receptors were taken from a man aged 30 to 39 in good health.

V is TRBV5-1 and J is TRBJ2-1; 8 bases are shared with TRBD1. The CDR3 covers 15 residues. Germline CDR1 reads SGHRS; CDR2 reads YFSETQ. The V gene end was trimmed by 3 bases and the J gene end by 5 bases; junction bases not matched to a gene: 7. The CDR3 reads CASSSVDREDNEQFF. The DNA for the CDR3 is TGCGCCAGCAGCTCGGTGGACAGGGAGGACAATGAGCAGTTCTTC.

This clonotype came up a few times. This chain uses TRBV29-1 with TRBJ2-5; 9 bases are shared with TRBD2. The CDR3 is made up of 14 amino acids. V trimming: 4 bases; J trimming: 7 bases; junction bases outside the gene matches: 10. Per the germline V gene, CDR1 is SQVTM and CDR2 is ANQGSEA. In DNA, the CDR3 is TGCAGCGTTGCTGTAGCGGGGGTAGAAGCGACCCAGTACTTC. Translation gives CSVAVAGVEATQYF.

The chain recombines TRBV6-5 with TRBJ1-6; D not resolved. V shed 6 bases and J shed 1 base, with 10 bases lying between them. This CDR3 has 15 amino acids. Germline-derived CDR1 and CDR2 are MNHEY and SVGAGI. CDR3 DNA: TGTGCCAGCAGCTCGACAAGGTCCTATAATTCACCCCTCCACTTT. It is translated as CASSSTRSYNSPLHF.

V and J are TRBV20-1 and TRBJ2-5; D remains unclear. The V end was cut by 6 bases, the J end by 0 bases, with 8 bases between. The CDR3 is made up of 12 amino acids. Germline CDR1 DFQATT, CDR2 SNEGSKA (reference sequence). In DNA, the CDR3 is TGCAGTGCCCGAGTGAACCAAGAGACCCAGTACTTC. Its translation is CSARVNQETQYF.

The chain links TRBV18 to TRBJ2-3; D gene uncertain. Germline values: CDR1 KGHSH, CDR2 LQKENI. V lost 2 bases and J 2 bases, leaving 17 bases between the germline ends. The CDR3 runs to 17 residues. CDR3: CASSPYKSRATTDTQYF. The CDR3 DNA is TGTGCCAGCTCACCATACAAGTCAAGGGCTACCACAGATACGCAGTATTTT.

The CDR3 loop reads CASSRGQGGTDTQYF. In nucleotides, the CDR3 is TGTGCCAGCAGCCGTGGACAGGGAGGAACAGATACGCAGTATTTT. The V and J genes are TRBV6-5 and TRBJ2-3; 8 bases fit TRBD1. Trimming took 6 bases from V and 3 from J; bases not matched to a gene: 8. The CDR3 loop spans 15 amino acids. CDR1 is MNHEY and CDR2 is SVGAGI in the germline V gene.

CDR3 in amino acids: CATSNNREDPYGYTF. Here the CDR3 DNA reads TGTGCCACCAGCAATAACAGGGAGGATCCCTATGGCTACACCTTC. This rearrangement joins TRBV15 to TRBJ1-2; a weak D match, TRBD1 (6 bases). This CDR3 is built from 15 residues. Germline values: CDR1 LNHNV, CDR2 YYDKDF (reference sequence). V was pared by 4 bases and J by 4 bases, with 16 bases between.